The entry that follows covers one TCR beta chain sequence. What it recognizes is unknown. The data were taken from a study of blood T cells in healthy people across ages. The CDR3 runs 16 residues. Germline CDR1 is GTSNPN and CDR2 is SVGIG (reference sequence). V shed 1 base, J shed 6 bases, and the junction held 7 bases outside the gene matches. Points from the study as a whole: Relative to aged donors, long-lived donors carried more naive CD4+ cells and displayed higher diversity.

Combining a sample-barcoded 5' primer with a J-beta primer mix, a second PCR ran for 7 to 11 cycles. Every sample produced at least 3 million CDR3-containing paired-end reads. MiXCR, run by TCRdb on the 5' RACE reads, gives a single entry per CDR3 protein. Of 800,000 to 950,000 distinct CDR3 sequences listed, just under 30% are singletons. These data were also filed under a second study, of T cells of mothers and their children. That source notes: For each mother, over 9.5 million TCR beta CDR3 reads were obtained, and for each child, a few million.

The TCR sequence derives from a woman between 35 and 50 years old in good health. Sequenced: blood. The chain joins TRBV30 to TRBJ2-1; 12 bases match TRBD2. CDR3 amino acids: CAWSANLAGGRNEQFF. DNA of the CDR3: TGTGCCTGGAGTGCCAATCTAGCGGGGGGGCGCAATGAGCAGTTCTTC.